The 16 T cell receptor beta chains listed next were all sequenced from one sample in a study of blood T cell repertoires in COVID-19. Some clones are missing from TCRdb's copy, which holds only in-frame ones; the method was immunoSEQ multiplex PCR. The table shows approximately 150,000 clones, with roughly 89% occurring only once. Material: peripheral blood. Receptors originate from a woman in her forties or fifties with acute or convalescent COVID-19.

The chain links TRBV11-3 to TRBJ2-7, with 12 bases matching TRBD2. CDR1 and CDR2 (germline): SGHNT, YENEEA. The CDR3 contains 16 residues. V lost 1 base to trimming and J lost 7 bases; unmatched junction nucleotides: 8. This CDR3 is CASSLALAGGLDEQYF. In nucleotides, the CDR3 is TGTGCCAGCAGCTTAGCACTAGCGGGAGGTTTGGATGAGCAGTACTTC.

DNA of the CDR3: TGTGCCAGCAGTTTGCTAGGGGAAGAGACCCAGTACTTC. Translating it yields CASSLLGEETQYF. The J gene is TRBJ2-5, the V gene TRBV12-3 or TRBV12-4; TRBD1 is a possible D gene (5 bases). The CDR3 spans 13 residues. The V end lost 3 bases, the J end lost 3 bases, and 8 bases lay between the germline ends.

This clone has only a few counts. V gene TRBV5-1 combines with J gene TRBJ1-1; D gene uncertain. Trimming cost V 0 bases and J 7 bases, with 16 bases left between them. The CDR3 runs to 15 residues. Germline V gene lookup returns CDR1 SGHRS and CDR2 YFSETQ. For the CDR3, the DNA is TGCGCCAGCAGCTTGGAGGTGGAGGGTTACCTTGAAGCTTTCTTT. It codes for CASSLEVEGYLEAFF.

V usage is TRBV27 and J usage is TRBJ2-3; maybe TRBD2 (6 bases). The CDR3 is 13 residues long. Germline V gene lookup returns CDR1 MNHEY and CDR2 SMNVEV (reference sequence). V was shortened by 2 bases and J by 5 bases, with 8 bases between the two germline ends. The CDR3 region has the DNA TGTGCCAGCAGTTTACGCGGGGAAGATACGCAGTATTTT. It yields the protein CASSLRGEDTQYF.

This chain connects TRBV2 to TRBJ2-2, with 9 bases fitting TRBD2. V shed 4 bases and J 3 bases; nucleotides not matched to a gene: 3. The CDR3 has 15 residues. From germline, CDR1 is SNHLY and CDR2 FYNNEI. CDR3 residues: CASSGGLADTGELFF. In DNA form, the CDR3 reads TGTGCCAGCAGTGGGGGACTAGCTGACACCGGGGAGCTGTTTTTT.

J is TRBJ1-1 and V is TRBV6-5; possibly TRBD1 for D (5 bases). Per the germline V gene, CDR1 is MNHEY and CDR2 is SVGAGI. The V end lost 0 bases, the J end lost 8 bases, and 10 bases lay between the germline ends. The CDR3 has 13 residues. In nucleotides, the CDR3 is TGTGCCAGCAGTTACTCCATCCGGGGGGAAGCTTTCTTT. It codes for CASSYSIRGEAFF.

This chain joins TRBV3-1 (or the pseudogene TRBV3-2) and TRBJ2-5, with 9 bases aligning to TRBD1. Germline trimming cut 7 bases from V and 5 bases from J; bases unmatched to any gene: 5. Germline V gene lookup returns CDR1 LGHDT and CDR2 YNNKEL (reference sequence). This CDR3 has 13 residues. CDR3 in DNA: TGTGCCAGCACCACAGGGGGCTGGGAGACCCAGTACTTC. This gives the protein CASTTGGWETQYF.

V gene TRBV2 combines with J gene TRBJ2-2; D is possibly TRBD1 (5 bases). Trimming stripped 7 bases from V and 6 bases from J, with 18 bases between. Germline CDR1 is SNHLY and CDR2 is FYNNEI. This CDR3 contains 15 residues. The CDR3 reads CASIPGQGVSGELFF. In DNA, the CDR3 is TGTGCCAGCATCCCGGGTCAGGGTGTCTCCGGGGAGCTGTTTTTT.

This clone was observed a single time. J is TRBJ1-1 and V is TRBV3-1 (or the pseudogene TRBV3-2), with 8 bases lining up with TRBD1. Trimming cost V 0 bases and J 0 bases; bases outside gene matches: 9. There are 18 residues in the CDR3. The germline V gene encodes CDR1 LGHDT and CDR2 YNNKEL (reference sequence). CDR3 sequence reads: CASSQDRQGAGVNTEAFF. DNA of the CDR3: TGTGCCAGCAGCCAAGATAGGCAGGGGGCTGGGGTGAACACTGAAGCTTTCTTT.

The CDR3 coding sequence is TGTGCCAGCAGCCCTAGGACTGACTCCTACGAGCAGTACTTC. It codes for CASSPRTDSYEQYF. This sequence joins TRBV7-7 and TRBJ2-7; D is possibly TRBD2 (5 bases). V lost 5 bases to trimming and J lost 0 bases, with 11 bases between them. CDR1 is SSHAT, CDR2 FNYEAQ, per germline (reference sequence). The CDR3 extends over 14 amino acids.

The chain joins TRBV12-5 to TRBJ2-1, with D possibly being TRBD1 (6 bases). This CDR3 spans 12 amino acids. V was trimmed by 4 bases and J by 5 bases, leaving 6 bases between them. CDR1 and CDR2 from the germline V gene are LGHNT and FRNRAP. CDR3 nucleotide sequence: TGTGCTAGTGGTTGGACAGACAATGAGCAGTTCTTC. Amino acid sequence: CASGWTDNEQFF.

The rearrangement uses TRBV11-2 and TRBJ2-7, with D possibly TRBD2 on 6 matching bases. Trimming pared 1 base from V and 0 bases from J, leaving 16 bases between. The CDR3 is 17 amino acids. Germline lookup yields CDR1 SGHAT and CDR2 FQNNGV. This CDR3 is CASSLGWDFQSSYEQYF. CDR3 bases: TGTGCCAGCAGCTTAGGGTGGGACTTCCAGAGCTCCTACGAGCAGTACTTC.

The genes are TRBV21-1 and TRBJ2-1; TRBD2, as called in the table, went unchecked against the DNA. TRBV21-1 is listed as a pseudogene. The CDR3 runs to 17 residues. The CDR3, as DNA: TGTGCCAGCAGCAAAGTAGGGCTAGCGGGAGCATACAATGAGCAGTTCTTC. The encoded protein is CASSKVGLAGAYNEQFF.

This clone was counted once. DNA for the CDR3: TGTGCCAGCAGTATGACAGGGAGCGGCGAGCAGTACTTC. Translation: CASSMTGSGEQYF. J is TRBJ2-7 and V is TRBV12-3 or TRBV12-4; 7 nucleotides line up with TRBD1. V was clipped by 5 bases and J by 6 bases; unmatched bases: 7. CDR3 length: 13 amino acids.

The rearrangement joins TRBV5-1 to TRBJ2-2; TRBD1 matches 9 bases. Germline CDR1 and CDR2: SGHRS and YFSETQ. The ends lost 0 bases at V and 6 bases at J; junction bases unmatched: 6. The CDR3 length is 16 residues. CDR3 DNA sequence: TGCGCCAGCAGCTTGGTAATGGGACAGGGCCCCGGGGAGCTGTTTTTT. Protein product: CASSLVMGQGPGELFF.

This chain uses TRBV2 with TRBJ1-2; D gene ambiguous. The CDR3 has 13 residues. Germline V lookup: CDR1 SNHLY, CDR2 FYNNEI. The ends were cut back, 1 base at V and 2 bases at J, with 5 bases in the middle. The CDR3 loop is CASSEERNYGYTF. The CDR3 region has the DNA TGTGCCAGCAGTGAAGAACGGAACTATGGCTACACCTTC.